Each of the 21 T cell receptor beta chains below was sequenced from the same sample in a study of blood T cell repertoires in COVID-19. Produced via immunoSEQ multiplex PCR; TCRdb's table is partial and in-frame only. The sample records about 76,000 clones, 70% to 90% being singletons. Sequencing used peripheral blood. The receptors here all came from a man in his sixties with COVID-19, enrolled during active disease.

The genes are TRBV6-5 and TRBJ2-7; D might be TRBD1 (5 bases). Germline loops: CDR1 MNHEY, CDR2 SVGAGI. The CDR3 consists of 14 residues. The V end was cut by 7 bases, the J end by 7 bases, with 20 bases between. The CDR3 bases are TGTGCCAGCACCGGAAGTTACAGGCCGGAGGAGCAGTACTTC. Its translation: CASTGSYRPEEQYF.

The chain joins TRBV10-3 to TRBJ2-7, with D possibly matching TRBD1 (5 bases). CDR1 and CDR2 (germline): ENHRY, SYGVKD. This CDR3 has 13 residues. V lost 3 bases, J lost 4 bases, and 10 bases lay in between. The CDR3 loop is CAISDQRQYEQYF. The CDR3 DNA is TGTGCCATCAGTGACCAGAGACAGTACGAGCAGTACTTC.

The rearrangement joins TRBV6-1 to TRBJ1-4; no definite D call. The V gene's germline CDR1 is MNHNS and CDR2 SASEGT. The germline V and J ends were trimmed by 3 bases and 0 bases, with 14 bases remaining between them. The CDR3 runs 17 residues. The CDR3 bases are TGTGCCAGCAGTGAGTTAGGAAGGAGTGCAACTAATGAAAAACTGTTTTTT. This codes for CASSELGRSATNEKLFF.

The chain carries TRBV5-1 and TRBJ1-2; 9 nucleotides agree with TRBD1. Looked up from germline, CDR1 is SGHRS and CDR2 is YFSETQ. The CDR3 consists of 17 residues. The J segment lost 4 bases and the V segment lost 4 bases, leaving 14 bases of the junction unmatched. CDR3 protein: CASSRGDRDVGRYGYTF. DNA of the CDR3: TGCGCCAGCAGCCGTGGGGACAGGGACGTCGGTCGCTATGGCTACACCTTC.

This sequence joins TRBV6-6 and TRBJ2-1; D is unclear. This CDR3 spans 17 amino acids. Germline CDR1 reads MNHNY; CDR2 reads SVGAGI (reference sequence). V shed 5 bases and J shed 0 bases, with 17 bases lying between them. CDR3 amino acids: CASSLSRPVSSYNEQFF. CDR3 bases: TGTGCCAGCAGTCTCTCCCGCCCCGTTAGCTCCTACAATGAGCAGTTCTTC.

This clone was detected many times. The chain employs TRBV28 and TRBJ1-1, with D unresolved. Germline V gives CDR1 MDHEN, CDR2 SYDVKM. V lost 5 bases to trimming and J lost 0 bases, with 13 bases between them. This CDR3 spans 15 amino acids. The DNA for the CDR3 is TGTGCCAGCAGTCCCCGTTTATTAATGAACACTGAAGCTTTCTTT. This translates into CASSPRLLMNTEAFF.

The rearrangement links TRBV28 to TRBJ1-6; 9 nucleotides line up with TRBD1. Trimming removed 6 bases from V and 9 bases from J; junction bases left unmatched: 9. Germline V gene lookup returns CDR1 MDHEN and CDR2 SYDVKM. This CDR3 spans 15 amino acids. DNA of the CDR3: TGTGCCAGCAGAGAACCCCGGACAGGGGTTTCACCCCTCCACTTT. Protein product: CASREPRTGVSPLHF.

The J gene is TRBJ2-5, the V gene TRBV11-2, with 10 bases lining up with TRBD2. The CDR3 covers 16 residues. V shed 6 bases and J 4 bases; nucleotides not matched to a gene: 11. Germline V gene sequence: CDR1 SGHAT, CDR2 FQNNGV. DNA for the CDR3: TGTGCCAGCAGTTCGAGCGGGGGGGCCGTGGGAGAGACCCAGTACTTC. Translated: CASSSSGGAVGETQYF.

DNA for the CDR3: TGTGCCTGGAGCCGGGAGGGGGGCTTGGCAGATACGCAGTATTTT. Its protein product is CAWSREGGLADTQYF. The chain recombines TRBV30 with TRBJ2-3; TRBD2 matches 8 bases. The CDR3 length is 15 residues. J gave up 4 bases and V 3 bases, and 9 bases lay outside the gene matches. In germline, CDR1 is GTSNPN, CDR2 SVGIG (reference sequence). The variable domain in full, with the rest retrieved from reference TRBV30 and TRBJ2-3, is SQTIHQWPATLVQPVGSPLSLECTVEGTSNPNLYWYRQAAGRGLQLLFYSVGIGQISSEVPQNLSASRPQDRQFILSSKKLLLSDSGFYLCAWSREGGLADTQYFGPGTRLTVL.

The rearrangement links TRBV7-9 to TRBJ1-5; TRBD1 is a possible D gene (5 bases). The ends were cut back, 9 bases at V and 7 bases at J, with 13 bases in the middle. The CDR3 spans 12 residues. The V gene's germline CDR1 is SEHNR and CDR2 FQNEAQ (reference sequence). The CDR3 reads CARNDSSQPQHF. CDR3 DNA: TGTGCCAGGAATGACAGTTCGCAGCCCCAGCATTTT.

The chain has TRBV3-1 (or the pseudogene TRBV3-2) and TRBJ2-3; 11 nucleotides line up with TRBD2. The V gene's germline CDR1 is LGHDT and CDR2 YNNKEL (reference sequence). V trimming: 11 bases; J trimming: 6 bases; junction bases outside the gene matches: 10. This CDR3 has 14 amino acids. The CDR3 loop is CASSGTSGGDTQYF. The CDR3, as DNA: TGTGCCTCCTCCGGGACTAGCGGAGGGGATACGCAGTATTTT.

V and J are TRBV6-4 and TRBJ2-2; D may be TRBD1 (6 bases). The V and J ends lost 5 bases and 2 bases respectively, with 15 bases between them. This CDR3 contains 16 residues. Per the germline V gene, CDR1 is MRHNA and CDR2 is SNTAGT. CDR3: CASSPDRPPNTGELFF. The CDR3 DNA is TGTGCCAGCAGTCCAGACAGGCCCCCAAACACCGGGGAGCTGTTTTTT.

The chain is built from TRBV7-9 and TRBJ1-1; 7 bases are a match to TRBD1. The J segment lost 4 bases and the V segment lost 1 base, leaving 15 bases of the junction unmatched. The CDR3 spans 18 residues. CDR1 and CDR2 (germline): SEHNR, FQNEAQ (reference sequence). The CDR3 DNA reads as TGTGCCAGCAGCTTAGAGAGGGGGCAGAGTTTCTGGGGCACTGAAGCTTTCTTT. Its translation: CASSLERGQSFWGTEAFF.

The chain couples TRBV6-6 to TRBJ1-5; 8 positions match TRBD1. Germline lookup yields CDR1 MNHNY and CDR2 SVGAGI (reference sequence). This CDR3 contains 16 residues. V lost 8 bases to trimming and J lost 1 base; unmatched junction nucleotides: 10. CDR3 loop: CASWIGRGRSNQPQHF. The CDR3 nucleotides read TGTGCCAGCTGGATTGGCAGGGGGCGAAGCAATCAGCCCCAGCATTTT.

J is TRBJ2-7 and V is TRBV18; 9 bases fit TRBD2. V was clipped by 9 bases and J by 6 bases; unmatched bases: 18. This CDR3 spans 16 amino acids. Germline-derived CDR1 and CDR2 are KGHSH and LQKENI. The CDR3: CASGTSTASFESEQYF. CDR3 DNA sequence: TGTGCCAGTGGGACTAGCACCGCCTCTTTTGAATCCGAGCAGTACTTC. Together with reference TRBV18 and TRBJ2-7, the CDR3 gives the full variable domain: NAGVMQNPRHLVRRRGQEARLRCSPMKGHSHVYWYRQLPEEGLKFMVYLQKENIIDESGMPKERFSAEFPKEGPSILRIQQVVRGDSAAYFCASGTSTASFESEQYFGPGTRLTVT.

CDR3 amino acids: CASSVIGLADNEQFF. The CDR3 DNA sequence: TGTGCCAGCAGCGTAATTGGACTAGCGGACAATGAGCAGTTCTTC. The chain has TRBV9 and TRBJ2-1; 10 nucleotides match TRBD2. Looked up from germline, CDR1 is SGDLS and CDR2 is YYNGEE. Trimming removed 1 base from V and 5 bases from J; junction bases left unmatched: 3. The CDR3 is made up of 15 amino acids. Full variable domain (rest looked up from reference TRBV9 and TRBJ2-1): DSGVTQTPKHLITATGQRVTLRCSPRSGDLSVYWYQQSLDQGLQFLIQYYNGEERAKGNILERFSAQQFPDLHSELNLSSLELGDSALYFCASSVIGLADNEQFFGPGTRLTVL.

This sequence joins TRBV29-1 and TRBJ1-2, with 8 bases identical to TRBD1. V lost 5 bases and J lost 8; bases outside the gene matches: 4. The CDR3 has 11 amino acids. Germline CDR1 and CDR2: SQVTM and ANQGSEA. CDR3 nucleotides: TGCAGCGTTCTGACAGGGGACGGCTACACCTTC. Its translation: CSVLTGDGYTF.

This chain connects TRBV18 to TRBJ2-2, with D possibly TRBD1 on 5 matching bases. The CDR3 runs to 15 residues. Germline V gene data show CDR1 as KGHSH and CDR2 as LQKENI. V gave up 5 bases and J gave up 1 base, with 11 bases separating them. The CDR3 reads CASSSDRGNTGELFF. Here the CDR3 DNA reads TGTGCCAGCTCATCCGACAGAGGGAACACCGGGGAGCTGTTTTTT. The full variable domain, rest sourced from reference TRBV18 and TRBJ2-2, is NAGVMQNPRHLVRRRGQEARLRCSPMKGHSHVYWYRQLPEEGLKFMVYLQKENIIDESGMPKERFSAEFPKEGPSILRIQQVVRGDSAAYFCASSSDRGNTGELFFGEGSRLTVL.

The V gene is TRBV19, the J gene TRBJ2-1, with TRBD1 matching 9 bases. This CDR3 is built from 15 residues. V lost 10 bases to trimming and J lost 5 bases; unmatched junction nucleotides: 12. The germline V gene encodes CDR1 LNHDA and CDR2 SQIVND (reference sequence). CDR3 amino acids: CATGATGGADNEQFF. DNA for the CDR3: TGTGCCACCGGAGCAACAGGGGGCGCAGACAATGAGCAGTTCTTC.

The sample holds one count of this clone. The chain recombines TRBV5-4 with TRBJ2-3; 16 bases map to TRBD2. The CDR3 consists of 18 residues. Germline assignment: CDR1 SGHNT and CDR2 YYREEE (reference sequence). The J segment lost 5 bases and the V segment lost 4 bases, leaving 10 bases of the junction unmatched. For the CDR3, the DNA is TGTGCCAGCAGCACTGGGACTAGCGGGGGGGCTTACGGAGATACGCAGTATTTT. Its protein product is CASSTGTSGGAYGDTQYF. Supplemented by reference TRBV5-4 and TRBJ2-3, the full variable domain reads ETGVTQSPTHLIKTRGQQVTLRCSSQSGHNTVSWYQQALGQGPQFIFQYYREEENGRGNFPPRFSGLQFPNYSSELNVNALELDDSALYLCASSTGTSGGAYGDTQYFGPGTRLTVL.

The genes are TRBV2 and TRBJ2-2; 11 bases are a match to TRBD2. The junction had 7 bases not matched to a gene; V was cut back by 3 bases and J by 1 base. CDR1 and CDR2 from the germline V gene are SNHLY and FYNNEI. There are 18 residues in the CDR3. CDR3 sequence reads: CASSDLLAGAQNTGELFF. The CDR3 DNA sequence: TGTGCCAGCAGTGACTTACTAGCGGGGGCCCAGAACACCGGGGAGCTGTTTTTT.